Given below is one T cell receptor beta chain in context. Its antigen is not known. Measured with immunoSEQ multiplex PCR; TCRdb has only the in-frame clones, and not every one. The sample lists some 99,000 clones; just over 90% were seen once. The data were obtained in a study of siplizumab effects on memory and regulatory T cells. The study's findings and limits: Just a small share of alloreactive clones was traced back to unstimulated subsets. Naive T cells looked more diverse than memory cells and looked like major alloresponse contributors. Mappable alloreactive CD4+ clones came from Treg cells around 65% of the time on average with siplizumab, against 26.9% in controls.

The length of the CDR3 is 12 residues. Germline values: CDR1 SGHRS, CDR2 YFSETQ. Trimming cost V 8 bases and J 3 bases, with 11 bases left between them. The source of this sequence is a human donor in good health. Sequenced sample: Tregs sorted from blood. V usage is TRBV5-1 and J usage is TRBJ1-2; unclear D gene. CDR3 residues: CASKREDYGYTF. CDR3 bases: TGCGCCAGTAAGAGGGAGGACTATGGCTACACCTTC.